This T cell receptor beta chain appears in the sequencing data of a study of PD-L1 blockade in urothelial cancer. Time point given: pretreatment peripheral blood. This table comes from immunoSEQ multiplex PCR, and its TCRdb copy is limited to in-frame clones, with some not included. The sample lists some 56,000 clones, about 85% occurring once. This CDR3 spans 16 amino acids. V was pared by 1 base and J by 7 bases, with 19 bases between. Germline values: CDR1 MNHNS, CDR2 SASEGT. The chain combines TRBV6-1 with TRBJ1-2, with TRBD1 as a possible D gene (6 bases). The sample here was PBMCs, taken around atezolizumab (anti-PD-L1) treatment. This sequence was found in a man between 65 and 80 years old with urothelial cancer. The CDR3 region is CASSEDTWAGERGYTF. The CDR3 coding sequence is TGTGCCAGCAGTGAAGATACTTGGGCAGGGGAGCGTGGCTACACCTTC.